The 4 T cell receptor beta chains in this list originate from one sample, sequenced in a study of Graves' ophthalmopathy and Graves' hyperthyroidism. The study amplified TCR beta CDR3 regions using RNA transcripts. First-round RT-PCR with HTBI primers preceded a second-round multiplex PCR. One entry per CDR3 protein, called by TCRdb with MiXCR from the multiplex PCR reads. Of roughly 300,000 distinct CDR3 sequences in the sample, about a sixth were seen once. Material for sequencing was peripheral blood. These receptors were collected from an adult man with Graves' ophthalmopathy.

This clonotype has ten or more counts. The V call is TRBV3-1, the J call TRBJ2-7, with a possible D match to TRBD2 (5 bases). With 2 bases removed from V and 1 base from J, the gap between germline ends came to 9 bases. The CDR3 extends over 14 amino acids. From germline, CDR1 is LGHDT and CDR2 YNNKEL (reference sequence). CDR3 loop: CASSQTRGSYEQYF. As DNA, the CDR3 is TGTGCCAGCAGCCAAACCCGGGGTTCCTACGAGCAGTACTTC.

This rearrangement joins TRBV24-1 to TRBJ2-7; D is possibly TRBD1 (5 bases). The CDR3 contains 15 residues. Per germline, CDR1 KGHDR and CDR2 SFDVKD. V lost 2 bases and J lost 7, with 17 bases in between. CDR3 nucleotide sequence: TGTGCCACCAGTGATTCGCCCCCAGGGCTGGGGGAGCAGTACTTC. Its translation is CATSDSPPGLGEQYF.

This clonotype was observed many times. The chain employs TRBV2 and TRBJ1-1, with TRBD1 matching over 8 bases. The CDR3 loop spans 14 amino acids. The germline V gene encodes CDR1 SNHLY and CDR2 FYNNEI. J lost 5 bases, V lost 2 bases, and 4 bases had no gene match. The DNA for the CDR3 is TGTGCCAGCAGTGAAAGGACAGGGAGGACTGAAGCTTTCTTT. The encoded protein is CASSERTGRTEAFF. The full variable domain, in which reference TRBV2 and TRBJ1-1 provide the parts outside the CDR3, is EPEVTQTPSHQVTQMGQEVILRCVPISNHLYFYWYRQILGQKVEFLVSFYNNEISEKSEIFDDQFSVERPDGSNFTLKIRSTKLEDSAMYFCASSERTGRTEAFFGQGTRLTVV.

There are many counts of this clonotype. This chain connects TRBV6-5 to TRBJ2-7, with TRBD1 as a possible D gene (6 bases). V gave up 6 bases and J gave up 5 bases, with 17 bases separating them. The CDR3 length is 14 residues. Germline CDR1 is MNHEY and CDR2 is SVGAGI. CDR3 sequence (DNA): TGTGCCAGCAGAAGGGGGACGGGCGCCCACGAGCAGTACTTC. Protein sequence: CASRRGTGAHEQYF.